One and the same sample provided the 24 T cell receptor beta chains below, sequenced in a study of response to subunit inactivated influenza vaccine. One entry per CDR3 protein, called by TCRdb with MiXCR from the RT-PCR reads. The repertoire holds 500,000 to 550,000 distinct CDR3 sequences, about 7.2% seen once, with around 13% in the top ten. The sample in question was PBMCs from blood, obtained around 25 months after vaccination. These receptors were taken from a man in his fifties or sixties who received an inactivated influenza vaccine.

This clonotype was counted a single time. This could be a read error, since a much larger clone is one nucleotide away. The J gene is TRBJ1-5, the V gene TRBV29-1, with D maybe TRBD1 (5 bases). Per germline, CDR1 SQVTM and CDR2 ANQGSEA. The CDR3 is made up of 14 amino acids. The CDR3 nucleotides read TGCTGCGTGGCGGCAGGGTCGGGCAATCAGCCCCAGCATTTT. It codes for CCVAAGSGNQPQHF. Complete variable domain (other parts from reference TRBV29-1 and TRBJ1-5): SAVISQKPSRDICQRGTSLTIQCQVDSQVTMMFWYRQQPGQSLTLIATANQGSEATYESGFVIDKFPISRPNLTFSTLTVSNMSPEDSSIYLCCVAAGSGNQPQHFGDGTRLSIL.

This clonotype was seen a handful of times. The chain joins TRBV24-1 to TRBJ2-5; D is possibly TRBD2 (7 bases). The V and J ends lost 6 bases and 5 bases respectively, with 18 bases between them. CDR3 length: 15 residues. Germline V lookup: CDR1 KGHDR, CDR2 SFDVKD. The DNA of the CDR3 is TGTGCCACCAGTTTTCCGTGGGGGGGCCGGGAGACCCAGTACTTC. Its protein is CATSFPWGGRETQYF.

This clonotype was seen at least ten times. The V call is TRBV25-1, the J call TRBJ2-1; 12 bases agree with TRBD2. V lost 4 bases to trimming and J lost 9 bases; unmatched junction nucleotides: 7. In germline, CDR1 is MGHDK, CDR2 SYGVNS. CDR3 size: 15 residues. The CDR3 bases are TGTGCCAGCAGTGCGGAACTAGCGGGGGGCGGTGAGCAGTTCTTC. Its translation is CASSAELAGGGEQFF.

In this sample, this clonotype turned up a few times. The rearrangement uses TRBV3-1 and TRBJ1-1, with unresolved D. With 4 bases removed from V and 1 base from J, the gap between germline ends came to 19 bases. This CDR3 contains 17 residues. Germline CDR1 and CDR2: LGHDT and YNNKEL (reference sequence). CDR3: CASSPAGTAPKNTEAFF. DNA for the CDR3: TGTGCCAGCAGCCCCGCGGGCACCGCCCCTAAGAACACTGAAGCTTTCTTT.

This clonotype was counted ten times or more. The V and J genes are TRBV3-1 and TRBJ2-1; D is unresolved. With 4 bases removed from V and 6 bases from J, the gap between germline ends came to 16 bases. CDR1 and CDR2 from the germline V gene are LGHDT and YNNKEL (reference sequence). This CDR3 region has 15 residues. The DNA of the CDR3 is TGTGCCAGCAGCCTGGACCATATGCCGGTCAATGAGCAGTTCTTC. Its translation is CASSLDHMPVNEQFF.

This clonotype was picked up a small number of times. The chain links TRBV10-3 to TRBJ1-1, with a weak D call TRBD1 (5 bases). The V end lost 6 bases, the J end lost 0 bases, and 8 bases lay between the germline ends. Germline V gene sequence: CDR1 ENHRY, CDR2 SYGVKD. The CDR3 covers 13 residues. The CDR3, as DNA: TGTGCCATCAGCAGGGAATTGAACACTGAAGCTTTCTTT. Residues: CAISRELNTEAFF.

This clonotype was seen a few times. V and J are TRBV29-1 and TRBJ2-7; 7 nucleotides line up with TRBD2. The CDR3 is 13 amino acids. J was trimmed by 0 bases and V by 6 bases; bases with no gene match: 5. Germline loops: CDR1 SQVTM, CDR2 ANQGSEA. Here the CDR3 DNA reads TGCAGCGTGCTCACTAGCGACTCCTACGAGCAGTACTTC. Amino acid sequence: CSVLTSDSYEQYF.

This clonotype showed up just a few times. CDR3: CASNTHPEAFF. The CDR3 DNA reads TGTGCCAGCAATACCCACCCTGAAGCTTTCTTT. The rearrangement uses TRBV6-2 or TRBV6-3 and TRBJ1-1; D gene ambiguous. The V and J ends lost 7 bases and 6 bases respectively, with 9 bases between them. The CDR3 spans 11 residues. Germline V gene lookup returns CDR1 MNHEY and CDR2 SVGEGT.

V is TRBV18 and J is TRBJ2-7, with D perhaps TRBD2 (6 bases). Looked up from germline, CDR1 is KGHSH and CDR2 is LQKENI. Trimming pared 4 bases from V and 2 bases from J, leaving 12 bases between. The CDR3 sequence is 14 residues long. CDR3 sequence reads: CASSLTAGPYEQYF. Written as DNA, the CDR3 is TGTGCCAGCTCACTCACCGCGGGACCCTACGAGCAGTACTTC.

This clonotype was seen a few times. The chain joins TRBV7-2 to TRBJ2-7; 9 bases agree with TRBD1. This CDR3 region has 17 residues. Trimming cost V 0 bases and J 7 bases; bases outside gene matches: 13. Germline V gene data show CDR1 as SGHTA and CDR2 as FQGNSA. CDR3 DNA sequence: TGTGCCAGCAGCTTAGCGTCCCCCGGGACAGGGCAAGGGGAGCAGTACTTC. This encodes CASSLASPGTGQGEQYF.

The table lists this clonotype with many counts. This sequence joins TRBV10-2 and TRBJ1-6, with D tentatively TRBD1 (5 bases). V shed 1 base and J shed 8 bases, with 9 bases lying between them. CDR3 length: 14 amino acids. CDR1 WSHSY and CDR2 SAAADI come from the germline V gene. CDR3 bases: TGCGCCAGCAGTGAGTTCAAGGGGTATTCACCCCTCCACTTT. Translation gives CASSEFKGYSPLHF.

This chain links TRBV5-1 with TRBJ1-1; D is perhaps TRBD1 (5 bases). The CDR3 loop spans 15 amino acids. The germline V and J ends were trimmed by 3 bases and 0 bases, with 12 bases remaining between them. Germline CDR1 and CDR2: SGHRS and YFSETQ. In nucleotides, the CDR3 is TGCGCCAGCAGCTCGGGGCTGAACATGAACACTGAAGCTTTCTTT. Translation: CASSSGLNMNTEAFF.

The chain links TRBV15 to TRBJ2-3; TRBD2 aligns across 11 bases. Germline V CDR1 and CDR2: LNHNV, YYDKDF (reference sequence). CDR3 length: 16 residues. The V and J ends lost 4 bases and 0 bases, in that order; junction bases with no gene match: 3. The CDR3 region is CATSTRTSGSTDTQYF. In DNA, the CDR3 is TGTGCCACCAGCACTCGGACTAGCGGGAGCACAGATACGCAGTATTTT.

Remarks on this clonotype: Mismatch with germline at one junction end may stem from a read error. V is TRBV7-2 and J is TRBJ1-4; weak D call: TRBD1 (6 bases). This CDR3 comprises 16 residues. CDR1 and CDR2 (germline): SGHTA, FQGNSA. CDR3 loop: CPSSLIKGGPDGKLFF. The CDR3 DNA reads TGTCCCAGCAGCTTAATAAAGGGGGGGCCCGACGGAAAACTGTTTTTT.

This clonotype was recorded a few times. J is TRBJ2-1 and V is TRBV7-8; perhaps TRBD1 as D (5 bases). Germline CDR1 and CDR2: SGHVS and FQNEAQ. This CDR3 is built from 16 residues. Between the trimmed V and J ends, which lost 5 bases and 4 bases, there was a span of 18 bases. The DNA for the CDR3 is TGTGCCAGCAGCAAAGGTTTAGGACAATTATACAATGAGCAGTTCTTC. This encodes CASSKGLGQLYNEQFF.

The rearrangement uses TRBV20-1 and TRBJ2-7; D perhaps matches TRBD2 (5 bases). The CDR3 is 13 amino acids. Germline loops: CDR1 DFQATT, CDR2 SNEGSKA (reference sequence). The ends were cut back, 6 bases at V and 3 bases at J, with 15 bases in the middle. The chain's CDR3 is CSAHTVTNYEQYF. The CDR3 DNA reads TGCAGTGCGCATACCGTGACTAACTACGAGCAGTACTTC.

CDR3 loop: CASSQGLSGSGYEQYF. CDR3 bases: TGCGCCAGCAGCCAGGGCCTTAGCGGGAGCGGATACGAGCAGTACTTC. This chain joins TRBV4-3 and TRBJ2-7, with 9 bases aligning to TRBD2. The CDR3 is 16 residues long. After removal of 3 bases from V and 4 bases from J, the junction contained 10 bases not matched to a gene. The V gene's germline CDR1 is LGHNA and CDR2 YSLEER.

This clonotype was seen a handful of times. V gene TRBV4-2 combines with J gene TRBJ1-1, with 7 bases that match TRBD1. CDR1 and CDR2 (germline): LGHNA, YNFKEQ. The CDR3 has 15 residues. V trimming: 0 bases; J trimming: 8 bases; junction bases outside the gene matches: 9. The CDR3 reads CASSQDRSGGREAFF. The CDR3, as DNA: TGTGCCAGCAGCCAAGATCGTTCAGGGGGGAGGGAAGCTTTCTTT.

The chain recombines TRBV5-1 with TRBJ2-7; 13 bases line up with TRBD2. The germline V gene has CDR1 SGHRS and CDR2 YFSETQ. This CDR3 has 16 amino acids. V trimming: 4 bases; J trimming: 0 bases; junction bases outside the gene matches: 4. CDR3 DNA: TGCGCCAGCAGCCCGGGGACTAGCGGGATCTCCTACGAGCAGTACTTC. It is translated as CASSPGTSGISYEQYF.

The chain joins TRBV5-5 to TRBJ2-5; perhaps TRBD1 as D (6 bases). Per germline, CDR1 SGHKS and CDR2 YYEKEE (reference sequence). V shed 7 bases and J shed 2 bases, with 12 bases lying between them. The CDR3 extends over 13 amino acids. CDR3 region: CASGPGTQETQYF. CDR3 bases: TGTGCCAGCGGCCCTGGGACACAAGAGACCCAGTACTTC.

This clonotype was detected only a few times. The CDR3 here is CASGVGQGNGQPQHF. CDR3 nucleotides: TGTGCCAGCGGAGTAGGGCAGGGGAACGGTCAGCCCCAGCATTTT. The chain recombines TRBV5-5 with TRBJ1-5; D possibly corresponds to TRBD1 (6 bases). CDR3 length: 15 amino acids. V was trimmed by 7 bases and J by 6 bases, leaving 20 bases between them. Per germline, CDR1 SGHKS and CDR2 YYEKEE (reference sequence).

This clonotype was counted a few times. The chain links TRBV5-5 to TRBJ2-7; the match to TRBD2 covers 9 bases. Germline V CDR1 and CDR2: SGHKS, YYEKEE (reference sequence). Unmatched junction bases numbered 5, after V lost 2 bases and J lost 2 bases. The length of the CDR3 is 15 residues. CDR3 nucleotides: TGTGCCAGCAGCTTTGGACTAGCGCATACCTACGAGCAGTACTTC. This translates into CASSFGLAHTYEQYF.

This chain links TRBV7-9 with TRBJ1-2; D is possibly TRBD1 (6 bases). The V end lost 5 bases, the J end lost 4 bases, and 17 bases lay between the germline ends. Germline CDR1 SEHNR, CDR2 FQNEAQ (reference sequence). The CDR3 loop spans 15 amino acids. Written as DNA, the CDR3 is TGTGCCAGCAGCCCCGATCAGGGGTTTGGCTATGGCTACACCTTC. Translating gives CASSPDQGFGYGYTF.

This clonotype was seen a few times. J is TRBJ2-3 and V is TRBV20-1; 10 bases line up with TRBD1. The J segment lost 1 base and the V segment lost 7 bases, leaving 8 bases of the junction unmatched. From germline, CDR1 is DFQATT and CDR2 SNEGSKA (reference sequence). This CDR3 has 15 amino acids. CDR3 bases: TGCAGTGGGGCCTTGGGACAGGGGCGCACAGATACGCAGTATTTT. This translates into CSGALGQGRTDTQYF.